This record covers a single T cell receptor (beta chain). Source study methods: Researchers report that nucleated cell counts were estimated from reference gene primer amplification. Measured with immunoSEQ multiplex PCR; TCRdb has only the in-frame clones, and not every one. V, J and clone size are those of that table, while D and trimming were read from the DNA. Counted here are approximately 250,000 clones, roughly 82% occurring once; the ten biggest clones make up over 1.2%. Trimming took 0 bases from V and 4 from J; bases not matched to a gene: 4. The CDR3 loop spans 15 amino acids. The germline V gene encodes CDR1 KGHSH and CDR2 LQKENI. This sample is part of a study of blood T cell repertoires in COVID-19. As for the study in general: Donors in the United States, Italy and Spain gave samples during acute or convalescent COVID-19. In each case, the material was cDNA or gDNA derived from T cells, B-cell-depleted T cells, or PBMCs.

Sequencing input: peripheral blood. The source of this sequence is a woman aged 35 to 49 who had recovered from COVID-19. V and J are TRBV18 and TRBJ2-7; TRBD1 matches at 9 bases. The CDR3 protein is CASSPPTGGSYEQYF. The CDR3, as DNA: TGTGCCAGCTCACCACCTACAGGGGGCTCGTACGAGCAGTACTTC.